A selection of T cell receptor beta chains follows, all from one sample in a study of massively parallel sequencing of T cell beta chains. One entry per CDR3 protein results from TCRdb running MiXCR on the 5' RACE reads. The data hold about 4,200 distinct CDR3 sequences, with 35% to 40% observed a single time. Sequencing used commercial RNA from peripheral blood pooled from many donors. These receptors originate from a pool of human donors in good health; the sample was commercial RNA pooled from many donors. The conserved cysteine and the conserved F or W are not part of the CDR3 here. Expanded clones are given a class, and other clones once, few, many or no size at all.

v_gene,abundance,j_gene,CDR3aa
TRBV5-1,few,TRBJ2-3,ASSLEGLDTDTQY
TRBV6-1,.,TRBJ2-7,ACSDQGGEQY
TRBV13,.,TRBJ2-5,AISLQGTQETQY
TRBV10-3,.,TRBJ2-2,AISENFPTGELF
TRBV13,.,TRBJ1-1,ASSPLGQNTEAF
TRBV5-1,once,TRBJ2-7,ASSAGGTGSYEQY
TRBV2,.,TRBJ2-1,ASSEQGAIDEQF
TRBV25-1,few,TRBJ1-2,ASRPRTGLYGYT
TRBV12-3/TRBV12-4,.,TRBJ2-7,ASSFLASSYEQY
TRBV5-1,.,TRBJ2-3,ASSFRGDGDTQY
TRBV14,.,TRBJ2-5,ASSQRGLETQY
TRBV20-1,.,TRBJ2-7,SASLGLMGYEQY
TRBV2,few,TRBJ2-2,ASSEGVYTGELF
TRBV28,.,TRBJ2-7,ASSFPGGYEQY
TRBV29-1,few,TRBJ2-1,SGGLAGGYEQF
TRBV5-1,.,TRBJ2-3,ASSLLREVGDTQY
TRBV29-1,medium-sized,TRBJ1-1,SVYRGEGTEAF
TRBV7-2,.,TRBJ2-3,ASSKASAGDTQY
TRBV29-1,few,TRBJ2-7,SVALSYEQY
TRBV27,.,TRBJ2-7,ASSLSGLTGYEQY
TRBV5-1,once,TRBJ2-1,ASSFGLAGINEQF
TRBV10-3,few,TRBJ1-1,AIRLGYTEAF
TRBV4-1,.,TRBJ2-1,ASSQDQGGVREQF
TRBV19,.,TRBJ2-7,ATRDRALNEQY
TRBV18,.,TRBJ2-7,ASSPLRGNYEQY
TRBV28,.,TRBJ2-3,AIDRGEDTQY
TRBV24-1,.,TRBJ1-1,ATSDSSGRAEAF